The rows below give T cell receptor beta chains drawn from one sample of a study of blood T cells in healthy people across ages. Via MiXCR, TCRdb re-called the 5' RACE reads, giving one row per CDR3 protein. The sample consists of 700,000 to 1,000,000 distinct CDR3 sequences, under 45% of them appearing once. The material sequenced was blood. Every receptor here comes from a man between 60 and 75 years old in good health. The CDR3 runs from the conserved cysteine through the conserved F or W. D genes are given only for firm matches. Some rows mark clone size as missing; the rest say once, few, many or name a class of expanded clone.

d_gene: -
j_gene: TRBJ2-2
abundance: -
v_gene: TRBV4-3
CDR3aa: CASSRGGGYNTGELFF
CDR3nt: TGCGCCAGCAGCCGTGGCGGGGGCTACAACACCGGGGAGCTGTTTTTT

d_gene: -
j_gene: TRBJ2-7
abundance: many
v_gene: TRBV7-2
CDR3aa: CASSLGPGTYEQYF
CDR3nt: TGTGCCAGCAGCTTAGGTCCGGGTACCTACGAGCAGTACTTC

d_gene: -
j_gene: TRBJ2-2
abundance: -
v_gene: TRBV27
CDR3aa: CASSLRTGELFF
CDR3nt: TGTGCCAGCAGTTTACGGACCGGGGAGCTGTTTTTT

d_gene: -
j_gene: TRBJ2-5
abundance: once
v_gene: TRBV7-6
CDR3aa: CASSLIRRGPLGETQYF
CDR3nt: TGTGCCAGCAGCTTAATTCGTCGGGGGCCGTTAGGAGAGACCCAGTACTTC

d_gene: TRBD2
j_gene: TRBJ2-7
abundance: -
v_gene: TRBV14
CDR3aa: CASSQSSGGASEQYF
CDR3nt: TGTGCCAGCAGCCAATCTAGCGGGGGGGCATCCGAGCAGTACTTC

d_gene: TRBD1
j_gene: TRBJ2-1
abundance: many
v_gene: TRBV6-5
CDR3aa: CASRPGQGAYNEQFF
CDR3nt: TGTGCCAGCAGACCTGGACAGGGAGCCTACAATGAGCAGTTCTTC

d_gene: TRBD2
j_gene: TRBJ2-7
abundance: -
v_gene: TRBV11-2
CDR3aa: CASSRTSGGAIYEQYF
CDR3nt: TGTGCCAGCAGCAGAACTAGCGGGGGGGCAATCTACGAGCAGTACTTC

d_gene: -
j_gene: TRBJ2-7
abundance: -
v_gene: TRBV29-1
CDR3aa: CSVYSGLSAYEQYF
CDR3nt: TGCAGCGTCTACTCTGGACTATCTGCGTACGAGCAGTACTTC

d_gene: -
j_gene: TRBJ2-3
abundance: few
v_gene: TRBV29-1
CDR3aa: CSVEGHGGDTQYF
CDR3nt: TGCAGCGTTGAAGGGCACGGGGGAGATACGCAGTATTTT

d_gene: -
j_gene: TRBJ2-1
abundance: once
v_gene: TRBV24-1
CDR3aa: CATSDSQMSSHNEQFF
CDR3nt: TGTGCCACCAGTGATTCTCAGATGAGCTCCCACAATGAGCAGTTCTTC

d_gene: -
j_gene: TRBJ2-5
abundance: few
v_gene: TRBV2
CDR3aa: CASSRVTQETQYF
CDR3nt: TGTGCCAGCAGCCGTGTTACCCAAGAGACCCAGTACTTC

d_gene: TRBD2
j_gene: TRBJ2-3
abundance: -
v_gene: TRBV4-1
CDR3aa: CASRRLTSGGPGSADTQYF
CDR3nt: TGCGCCAGTCGTCGCCTGACTAGCGGGGGGCCCGGGTCGGCAGATACGCAGTATTTT

d_gene: -
j_gene: TRBJ2-7
abundance: once
v_gene: TRBV20-1
CDR3aa: CSARDASRNSYEQYF
CDR3nt: TGCAGTGCTAGAGATGCCAGCCGTAATTCCTACGAGCAGTACTTC

d_gene: -
j_gene: TRBJ2-7
abundance: few
v_gene: TRBV7-9
CDR3aa: CTSSLEVYEQYF
CDR3nt: TGTACCAGCAGCTTAGAGGTTTACGAGCAGTACTTC

d_gene: -
j_gene: TRBJ2-1
abundance: few
v_gene: TRBV20-1
CDR3aa: CSAYYRQHNEQFF
CDR3nt: TGCAGTGCTTATTACCGTCAACACAATGAGCAGTTCTTC

d_gene: TRBD2
j_gene: TRBJ2-5
abundance: -
v_gene: TRBV20-1
CDR3aa: CSVRDYLETQYF
CDR3nt: TGCAGTGTTCGGGACTACCTAGAGACCCAGTACTTC

d_gene: -
j_gene: TRBJ2-7
abundance: -
v_gene: TRBV5-1
CDR3aa: CASSRPSSYEQYF
CDR3nt: TGCGCCAGCAGCCGGCCGAGCTCCTACGAGCAGTACTTC

d_gene: -
j_gene: TRBJ2-5
abundance: -
v_gene: TRBV21-1
CDR3aa: CASSKEVFNEQYF
CDR3nt: TGTGCCAGCAGCAAAGAGGTCTTCAATGAGCAGTACTTC

d_gene: -
j_gene: TRBJ1-4
abundance: many
v_gene: TRBV20-1
CDR3aa: CSATPSAFGKLFF
CDR3nt: TGCAGTGCTACTCCGTCGGCGTTCGGAAAACTGTTTTTT

d_gene: -
j_gene: TRBJ2-1
abundance: -
v_gene: TRBV28
CDR3aa: CASSGAPTGLGWDEQFF
CDR3nt: TGTGCCAGCAGCGGCGCACCTACAGGGTTAGGCTGGGATGAGCAGTTCTTC

d_gene: TRBD2
j_gene: TRBJ2-7
abundance: few
v_gene: TRBV3-1
CDR3aa: CASSPLRGLAGMYSYEQYF
CDR3nt: TGTGCCAGCAGCCCCCTCAGAGGACTAGCGGGAATGTACTCCTACGAGCAGTACTTC

d_gene: -
j_gene: TRBJ2-1
abundance: -
v_gene: TRBV20-1
CDR3aa: CSARGGTGQPQETQFF
CDR3nt: TGCAGTGCTAGGGGGGGAACGGGACAGCCCCAAGAGACCCAGTTCTTC

d_gene: TRBD1
j_gene: TRBJ2-7
abundance: -
v_gene: TRBV5-6
CDR3aa: CASSFTGGDEQYF
CDR3nt: TGTGCCAGCAGCTTTACAGGGGGCGACGAGCAGTACTTC

d_gene: -
j_gene: TRBJ1-2
abundance: -
v_gene: TRBV4-3
CDR3aa: CASSHSDGGGGGYTF
CDR3nt: TGCGCCAGCAGCCATTCCGACGGGGGAGGTGGTGGCTACACCTTC

d_gene: TRBD2
j_gene: TRBJ2-2
abundance: -
v_gene: TRBV27
CDR3aa: CASSFRAGGANTGELFF
CDR3nt: TGTGCCAGCAGTTTCAGGGCGGGGGGGGCGAACACCGGGGAGCTGTTTTTT

d_gene: TRBD1
j_gene: TRBJ2-7
abundance: -
v_gene: TRBV5-1
CDR3aa: CASSLGTGIDEQYF
CDR3nt: TGCGCCAGCAGCTTAGGGACAGGGATAGACGAGCAGTACTTC

d_gene: -
j_gene: TRBJ2-3
abundance: few
v_gene: TRBV9
CDR3aa: CASSVVELDTQYF
CDR3nt: TGTGCCAGCAGCGTAGTGGAGCTGGATACGCAGTATTTT

d_gene: -
j_gene: TRBJ2-3
abundance: -
v_gene: TRBV3-1
CDR3aa: CASSQDVDSLLTDTQYF
CDR3nt: TGTGCCAGCAGCCAAGACGTCGACAGCCTCCTCACAGATACGCAGTATTTT

d_gene: -
j_gene: TRBJ1-4
abundance: -
v_gene: TRBV11-2
CDR3aa: CASSTPGASGKKLFF
CDR3nt: TGTGCCAGCAGCACCCCAGGGGCCTCGGGAAAAAAACTGTTTTTT

d_gene: -
j_gene: TRBJ2-7
abundance: -
v_gene: TRBV2
CDR3aa: CASRTSTYEQYF
CDR3nt: TGTGCCAGCAGGACATCCACCTACGAGCAGTACTTC

d_gene: -
j_gene: TRBJ2-5
abundance: -
v_gene: TRBV20-1
CDR3aa: CSALRAEGKETQYF
CDR3nt: TGCAGTGCTCTCCGGGCCGAAGGGAAAGAGACCCAGTACTTC

d_gene: -
j_gene: TRBJ2-2
abundance: -
v_gene: TRBV20-1
CDR3aa: CSARLPDRPTNTGELFF
CDR3nt: TGCAGTGCTAGATTACCCGACAGGCCTACGAACACCGGGGAGCTGTTTTTT

d_gene: -
j_gene: TRBJ2-2
abundance: -
v_gene: TRBV15
CDR3aa: CATSRELDGESGELFF
CDR3nt: TGTGCCACCAGCAGAGAACTAGACGGGGAAAGCGGGGAGCTGTTTTTT

d_gene: TRBD1
j_gene: TRBJ2-1
abundance: -
v_gene: TRBV25-1
CDR3aa: CASSFGGTGSRNEQFF
CDR3nt: TGTGCCAGCAGTTTTGGGGGGACAGGGAGTAGGAATGAGCAGTTCTTC

d_gene: -
j_gene: TRBJ2-1
abundance: -
v_gene: TRBV7-2
CDR3aa: CASSPVQGSYEQFF
CDR3nt: TGTGCCAGCAGCCCCGTACAGGGCTCCTACGAGCAGTTCTTC

d_gene: -
j_gene: TRBJ2-7
abundance: -
v_gene: TRBV14
CDR3aa: CASRGTKSYEQYF
CDR3nt: TGTGCCAGCAGAGGGACAAAGTCCTACGAGCAGTACTTC

d_gene: TRBD2
j_gene: TRBJ2-5
abundance: many
v_gene: TRBV20-1
CDR3aa: CSVAGGPQTQYF
CDR3nt: TGCAGTGTAGCGGGGGGGCCTCAGACCCAGTACTTC

d_gene: TRBD1
j_gene: TRBJ2-5
abundance: few
v_gene: TRBV9
CDR3aa: CASSVALQGGGETQYF
CDR3nt: TGTGCCAGCAGCGTAGCCCTACAGGGGGGTGGGGAGACCCAGTACTTC

d_gene: TRBD1
j_gene: TRBJ2-4
abundance: few
v_gene: TRBV6-5
CDR3aa: CASSNPGTGGSLAKNIQYF
CDR3nt: TGTGCCAGCAGTAACCCCGGGACAGGGGGCTCATTGGCCAAAAACATTCAGTACTTC

d_gene: -
j_gene: TRBJ1-1
abundance: -
v_gene: TRBV7-8
CDR3aa: CASSEVLTEAFF
CDR3nt: TGTGCCAGCAGCGAGGTTTTGACTGAAGCTTTCTTT

d_gene: -
j_gene: TRBJ2-7
abundance: many
v_gene: TRBV2
CDR3aa: CASSDSNYEQYF
CDR3nt: TGTGCCAGCTCAGACAGCAACTACGAGCAGTACTTC